This T cell receptor (beta chain) is from a study of immune evolution from preneoplasia to lung adenocarcinoma. Study-wide points: Normal lung had highest clonality; later lesions appeared denser, more diverse. Top clone share appeared to fall from AAH through AIS, MIA, adenocarcinoma.

The assay was immunoSEQ multiplex PCR, and TCRdb's table has in-frame clones only and misses some. The sample includes around 11,000 clones, about 79% of them seen just once. In regard to this clone: Its antigen is currently unknown.

Patient tissue came from resections in Japan or China, 2014–2017. This receptor was taken from a person aged 55-80 years with lung adenocarcinoma. The specimen sequenced was FFPE minimally invasive lung adenocarcinoma tissue.

Written as DNA, the CDR3 is TGTGCCAGTAGTATAGGTTCTCGCACAGATACGCAGTATTTT. Its protein product is CASSIGSRTDTQYF. The chain has TRBV19 and TRBJ2-3; D unclear. The V gene's germline CDR1 is LNHDA and CDR2 SQIVND (reference sequence). The CDR3 has 14 amino acids. Trimming stripped 1 base from V and 1 base from J, with 6 bases between.